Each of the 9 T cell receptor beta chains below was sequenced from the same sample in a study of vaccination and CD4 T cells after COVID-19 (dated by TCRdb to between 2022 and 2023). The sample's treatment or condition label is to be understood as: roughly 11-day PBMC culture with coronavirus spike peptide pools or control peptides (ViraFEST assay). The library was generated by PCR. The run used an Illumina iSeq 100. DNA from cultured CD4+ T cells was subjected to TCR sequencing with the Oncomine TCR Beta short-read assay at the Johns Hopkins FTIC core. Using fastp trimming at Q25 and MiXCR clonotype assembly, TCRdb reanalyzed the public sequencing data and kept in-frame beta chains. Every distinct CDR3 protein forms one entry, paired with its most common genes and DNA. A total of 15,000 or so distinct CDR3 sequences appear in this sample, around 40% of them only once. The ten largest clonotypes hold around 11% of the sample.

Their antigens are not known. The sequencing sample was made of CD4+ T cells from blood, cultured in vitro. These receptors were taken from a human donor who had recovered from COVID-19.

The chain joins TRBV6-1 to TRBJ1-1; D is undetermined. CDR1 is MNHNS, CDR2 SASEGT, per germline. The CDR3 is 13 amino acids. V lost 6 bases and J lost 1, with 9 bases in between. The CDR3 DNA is TGTGCCAGCAGATTCTCCACGAACACTGAAGCTTTCTTT. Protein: CASRFSTNTEAFF.

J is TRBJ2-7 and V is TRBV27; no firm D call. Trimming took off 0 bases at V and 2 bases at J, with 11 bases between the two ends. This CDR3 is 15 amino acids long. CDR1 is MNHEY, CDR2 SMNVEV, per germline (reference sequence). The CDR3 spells CASSLSRQPAYEQYF. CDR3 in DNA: TGTGCCAGCAGTTTATCAAGGCAGCCAGCCTACGAGCAGTACTTC.

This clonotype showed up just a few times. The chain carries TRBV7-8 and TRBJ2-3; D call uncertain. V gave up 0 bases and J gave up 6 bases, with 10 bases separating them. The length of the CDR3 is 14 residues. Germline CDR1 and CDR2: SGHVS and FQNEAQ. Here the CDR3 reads CASSLAFRTDTQYF. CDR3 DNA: TGTGCCAGCAGCTTAGCGTTTAGAACTGATACGCAGTATTTT.

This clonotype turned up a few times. The chain's CDR3 is CSATTSGRAGSTDTQYF. The DNA of the CDR3 is TGCAGTGCCACGACTAGCGGGAGGGCCGGAAGCACAGATACGCAGTATTTT. The chain recombines TRBV20-1 with TRBJ2-3, with 14 bases matching TRBD2. CDR1 is DFQATT, CDR2 SNEGSKA, per germline (reference sequence). Germline trimming cut 6 bases from V and 0 bases from J; bases unmatched to any gene: 8. The CDR3 spans 17 residues.

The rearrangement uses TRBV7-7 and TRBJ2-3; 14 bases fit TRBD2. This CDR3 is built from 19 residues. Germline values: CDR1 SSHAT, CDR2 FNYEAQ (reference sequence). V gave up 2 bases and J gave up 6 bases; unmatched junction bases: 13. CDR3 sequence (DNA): TGTGCCAGCAGCTTAAAGCCGCCGGGGACTAGCGGGAGTCGGGATACGCAGTATTTT. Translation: CASSLKPPGTSGSRDTQYF.

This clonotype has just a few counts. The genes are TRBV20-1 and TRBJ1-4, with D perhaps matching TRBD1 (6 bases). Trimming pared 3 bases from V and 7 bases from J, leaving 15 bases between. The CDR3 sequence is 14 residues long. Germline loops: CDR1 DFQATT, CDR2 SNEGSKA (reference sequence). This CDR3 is CSARDSRGFEKLFF. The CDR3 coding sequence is TGCAGTGCTAGGGACAGTCGCGGGTTTGAAAAACTGTTTTTT.

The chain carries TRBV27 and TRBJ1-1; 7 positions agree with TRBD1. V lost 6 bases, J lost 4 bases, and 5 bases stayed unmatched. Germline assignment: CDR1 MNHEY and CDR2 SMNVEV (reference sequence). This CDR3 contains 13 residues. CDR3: CASSLGQFTEAFF. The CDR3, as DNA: TGTGCCAGCAGCCTGGGACAGTTCACTGAAGCTTTCTTT.

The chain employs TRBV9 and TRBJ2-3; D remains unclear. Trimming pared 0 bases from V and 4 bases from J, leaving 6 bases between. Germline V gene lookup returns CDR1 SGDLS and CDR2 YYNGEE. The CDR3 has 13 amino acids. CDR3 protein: CASSVASADTQYF. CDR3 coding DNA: TGTGCCAGCAGCGTAGCGTCAGCAGATACGCAGTATTTT.

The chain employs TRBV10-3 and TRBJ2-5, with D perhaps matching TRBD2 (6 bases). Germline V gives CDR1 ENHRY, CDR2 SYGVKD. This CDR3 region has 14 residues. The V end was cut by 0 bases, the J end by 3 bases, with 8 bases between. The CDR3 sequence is CAISESWGEETQYF. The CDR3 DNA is TGTGCCATCAGTGAGTCGTGGGGGGAAGAGACCCAGTACTTC.